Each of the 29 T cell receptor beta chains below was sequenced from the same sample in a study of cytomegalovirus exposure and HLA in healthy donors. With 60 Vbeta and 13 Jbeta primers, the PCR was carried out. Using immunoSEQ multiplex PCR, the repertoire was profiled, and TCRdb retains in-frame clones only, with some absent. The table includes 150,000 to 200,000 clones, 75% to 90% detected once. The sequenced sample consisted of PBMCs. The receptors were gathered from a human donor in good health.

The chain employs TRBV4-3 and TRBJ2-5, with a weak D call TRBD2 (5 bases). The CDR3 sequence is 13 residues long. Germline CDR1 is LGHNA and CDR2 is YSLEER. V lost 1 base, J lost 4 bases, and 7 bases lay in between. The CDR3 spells CASSQVGGETQYF. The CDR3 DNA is TGCGCCAGCAGCCAAGTAGGAGGAGAGACCCAGTACTTC.

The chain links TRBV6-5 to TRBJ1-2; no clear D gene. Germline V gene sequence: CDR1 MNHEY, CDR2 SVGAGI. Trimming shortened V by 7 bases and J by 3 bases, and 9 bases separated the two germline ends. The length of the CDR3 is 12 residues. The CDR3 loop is CASTGGDYGYTF. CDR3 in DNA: TGTGCCAGCACTGGCGGCGACTATGGCTACACCTTC.

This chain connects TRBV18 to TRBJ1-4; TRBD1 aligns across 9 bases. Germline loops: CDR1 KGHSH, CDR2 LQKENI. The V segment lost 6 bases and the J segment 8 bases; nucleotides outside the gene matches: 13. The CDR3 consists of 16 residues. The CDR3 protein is CASSPTRTGEVEKLFF. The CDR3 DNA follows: TGTGCCAGCTCGCCGACACGGACAGGGGAGGTGGAAAAACTGTTTTTT.

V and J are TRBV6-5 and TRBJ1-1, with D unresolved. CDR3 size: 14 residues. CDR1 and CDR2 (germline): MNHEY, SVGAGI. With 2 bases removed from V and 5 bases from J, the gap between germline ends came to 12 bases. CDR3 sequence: CASSYQPGETEAFF. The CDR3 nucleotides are TGTGCCAGCAGTTACCAACCTGGAGAGACTGAAGCTTTCTTT.

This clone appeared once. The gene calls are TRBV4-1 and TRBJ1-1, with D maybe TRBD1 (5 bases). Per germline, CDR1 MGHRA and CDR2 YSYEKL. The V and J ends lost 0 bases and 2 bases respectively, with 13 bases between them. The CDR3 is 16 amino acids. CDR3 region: CASSQDGSRVNTEAFF. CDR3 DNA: TGCGCCAGCAGCCAAGATGGGTCCAGGGTAAACACTGAAGCTTTCTTT.

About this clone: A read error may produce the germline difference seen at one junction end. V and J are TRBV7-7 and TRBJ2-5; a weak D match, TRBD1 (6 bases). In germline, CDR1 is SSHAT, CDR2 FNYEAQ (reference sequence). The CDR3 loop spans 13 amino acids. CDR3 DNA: TGTGCTAGCAGCCTTGGACAGCAAGAGACCCAGTACTTC. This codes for CASSLGQQETQYF.

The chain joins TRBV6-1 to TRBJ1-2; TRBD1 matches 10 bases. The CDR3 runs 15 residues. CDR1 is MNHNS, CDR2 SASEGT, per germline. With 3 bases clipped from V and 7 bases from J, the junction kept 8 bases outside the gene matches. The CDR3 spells CASSDLLGTGAGYTF. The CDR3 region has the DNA TGTGCCAGCAGTGACTTATTAGGGACAGGGGCTGGCTACACCTTC.

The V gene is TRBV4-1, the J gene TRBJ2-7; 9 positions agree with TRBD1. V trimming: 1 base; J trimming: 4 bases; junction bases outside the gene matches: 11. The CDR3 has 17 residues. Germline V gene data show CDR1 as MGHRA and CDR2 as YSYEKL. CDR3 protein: CASSQGPGTGLRYEQYF. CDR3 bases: TGCGCCAGCAGCCAAGGTCCCGGGACAGGGCTTCGATACGAGCAGTACTTC.

The CDR3 loop is CASSVSGIMNTEAFF. The CDR3 DNA sequence: TGTGCCAGCAGCGTATCGGGTATCATGAACACTGAAGCTTTCTTT. The V call is TRBV9, the J call TRBJ1-1; D is uncertain. CDR3 length equals 15 residues. V was cut by 1 base and J by 0 bases, with 10 bases left in between. Germline V gene lookup returns CDR1 SGDLS and CDR2 YYNGEE.

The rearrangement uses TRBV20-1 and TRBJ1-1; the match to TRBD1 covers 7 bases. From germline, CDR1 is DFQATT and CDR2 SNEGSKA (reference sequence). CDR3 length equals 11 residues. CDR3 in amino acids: CSTGENTEAFF. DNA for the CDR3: TGCAGCACAGGGGAGAACACTGAAGCTTTCTTT.

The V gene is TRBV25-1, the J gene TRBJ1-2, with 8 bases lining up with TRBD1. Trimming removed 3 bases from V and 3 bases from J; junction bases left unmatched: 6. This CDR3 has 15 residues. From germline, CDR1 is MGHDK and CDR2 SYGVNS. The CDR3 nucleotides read TGTGCCAGCAGTGATTCACAGGGGGGGTACTATGGCTACACCTTC. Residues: CASSDSQGGYYGYTF.

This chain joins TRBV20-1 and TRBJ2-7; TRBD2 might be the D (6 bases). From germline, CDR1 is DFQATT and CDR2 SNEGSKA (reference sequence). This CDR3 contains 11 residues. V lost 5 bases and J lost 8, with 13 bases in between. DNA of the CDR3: TGCAGTGCTGTAAACCTAGCGCAGCAGTACTTC. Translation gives CSAVNLAQQYF.

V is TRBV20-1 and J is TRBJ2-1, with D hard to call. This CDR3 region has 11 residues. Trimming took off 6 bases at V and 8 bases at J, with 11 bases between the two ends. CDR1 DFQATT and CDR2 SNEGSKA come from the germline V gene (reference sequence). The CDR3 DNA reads TGCAGTGCCCGCCCTGACTATGAGCAGTTCTTC. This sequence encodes CSARPDYEQFF.

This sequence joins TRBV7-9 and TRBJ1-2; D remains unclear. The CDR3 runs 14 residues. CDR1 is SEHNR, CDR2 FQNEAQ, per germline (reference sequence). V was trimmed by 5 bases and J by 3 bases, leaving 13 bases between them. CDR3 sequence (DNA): TGTGCCAGCAGCCAAGCATGGGCCGACTATGGCTACACCTTC. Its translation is CASSQAWADYGYTF.

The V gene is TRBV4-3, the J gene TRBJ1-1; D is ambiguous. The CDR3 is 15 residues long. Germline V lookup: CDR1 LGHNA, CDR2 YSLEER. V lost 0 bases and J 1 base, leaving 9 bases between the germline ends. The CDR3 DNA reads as TGCGCCAGCAGCCAAGAGGAGTTGTCGAACACTGAAGCTTTCTTT. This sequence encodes CASSQEELSNTEAFF.

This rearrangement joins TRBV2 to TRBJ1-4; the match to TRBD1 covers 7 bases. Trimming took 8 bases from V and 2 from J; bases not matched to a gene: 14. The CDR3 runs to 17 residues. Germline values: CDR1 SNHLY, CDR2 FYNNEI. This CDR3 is CASGSETGLGTNEKLFF. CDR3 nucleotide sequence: TGTGCCAGCGGGTCGGAGACAGGGTTGGGGACTAATGAAAAACTGTTTTTT.

In nucleotides, the CDR3 is TGTGCCAGCAGCCCTCAGTACGAGCAGTACTTC. Protein sequence: CASSPQYEQYF. The V call is TRBV7-9, the J call TRBJ2-7; D remains ambiguous. Germline CDR1 and CDR2: SEHNR and FQNEAQ (reference sequence). The CDR3 has 11 residues. Trimming left V 5 bases short and J 4 bases short, with 6 bases between.

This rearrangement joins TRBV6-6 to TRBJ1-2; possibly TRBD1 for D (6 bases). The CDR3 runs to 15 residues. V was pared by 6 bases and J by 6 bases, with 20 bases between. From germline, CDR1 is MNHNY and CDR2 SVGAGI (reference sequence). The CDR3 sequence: CASSWVRTEYDGYTF. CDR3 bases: TGTGCCAGCAGCTGGGTCAGGACAGAATACGATGGCTACACCTTC.

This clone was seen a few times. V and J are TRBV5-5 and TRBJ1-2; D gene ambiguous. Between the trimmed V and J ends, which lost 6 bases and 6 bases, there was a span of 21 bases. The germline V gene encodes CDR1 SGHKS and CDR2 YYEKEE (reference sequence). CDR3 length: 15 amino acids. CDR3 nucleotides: TGTGCCAGCAACGAATACCGGGTCATCAGAAATGGCTACACCTTC. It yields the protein CASNEYRVIRNGYTF. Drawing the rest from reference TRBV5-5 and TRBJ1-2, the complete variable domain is DAGVTQSPTHLIKTRGQQVTLRCSPISGHKSVSWYQQVLGQGPQFIFQYYEKEERGRGNFPDRFSARQFPNYSSELNVNALLLGDSALYLCASNEYRVIRNGYTFGSGTRLTVV.

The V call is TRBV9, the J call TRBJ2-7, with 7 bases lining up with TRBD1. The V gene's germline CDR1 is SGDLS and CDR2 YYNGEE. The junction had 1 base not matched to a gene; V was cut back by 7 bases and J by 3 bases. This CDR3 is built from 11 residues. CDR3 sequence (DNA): TGTGCCAGCGGACAGGTCTACGAGCAGTACTTC. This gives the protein CASGQVYEQYF. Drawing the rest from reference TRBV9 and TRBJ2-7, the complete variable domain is DSGVTQTPKHLITATGQRVTLRCSPRSGDLSVYWYQQSLDQGLQFLIQYYNGEERAKGNILERFSAQQFPDLHSELNLSSLELGDSALYFCASGQVYEQYFGPGTRLTVT.

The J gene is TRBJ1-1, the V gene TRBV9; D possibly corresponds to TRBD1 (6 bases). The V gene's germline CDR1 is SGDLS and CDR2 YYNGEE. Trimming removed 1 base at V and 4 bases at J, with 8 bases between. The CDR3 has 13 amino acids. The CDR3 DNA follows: TGTGCCAGCAGCGTACCAGGGGTCACTGAAGCTTTCTTT. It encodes CASSVPGVTEAFF.

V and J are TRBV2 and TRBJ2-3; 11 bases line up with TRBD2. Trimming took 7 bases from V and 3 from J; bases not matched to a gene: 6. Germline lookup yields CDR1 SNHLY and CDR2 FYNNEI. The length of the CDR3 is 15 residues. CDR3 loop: CASTATSGGTDTQYF. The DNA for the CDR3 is TGTGCCAGCACCGCAACTAGCGGGGGAACAGATACGCAGTATTTT.

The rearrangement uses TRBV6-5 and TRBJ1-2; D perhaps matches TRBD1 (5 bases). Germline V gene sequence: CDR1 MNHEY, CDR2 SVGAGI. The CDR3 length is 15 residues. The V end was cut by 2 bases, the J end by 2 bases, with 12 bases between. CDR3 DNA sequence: TGTGCCAGCAGTTACACCATGACAGACAACTATGGCTACACCTTC. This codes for CASSYTMTDNYGYTF.

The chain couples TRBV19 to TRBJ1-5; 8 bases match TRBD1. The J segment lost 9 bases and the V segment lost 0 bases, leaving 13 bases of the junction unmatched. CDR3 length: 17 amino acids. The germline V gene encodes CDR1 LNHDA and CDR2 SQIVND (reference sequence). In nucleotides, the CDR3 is TGTGCCAGTAGTATAGATGGGGGCCGGACAGGGACGAGGCCCCAGCATTTT. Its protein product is CASSIDGGRTGTRPQHF.

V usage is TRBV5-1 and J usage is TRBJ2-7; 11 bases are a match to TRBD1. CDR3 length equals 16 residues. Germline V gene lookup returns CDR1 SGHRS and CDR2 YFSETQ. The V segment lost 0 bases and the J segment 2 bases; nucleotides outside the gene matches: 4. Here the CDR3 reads CASSLVPGQGAYEQYF. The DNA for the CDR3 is TGCGCCAGCAGCTTGGTCCCGGGACAGGGGGCCTACGAGCAGTACTTC.

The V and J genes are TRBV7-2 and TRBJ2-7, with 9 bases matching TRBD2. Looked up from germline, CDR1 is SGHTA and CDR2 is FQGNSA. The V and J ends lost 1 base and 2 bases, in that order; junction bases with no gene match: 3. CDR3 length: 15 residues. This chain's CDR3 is CASSLGAGGAYEQYF. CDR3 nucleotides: TGTGCCAGCAGCTTAGGTGCGGGGGGGGCCTACGAGCAGTACTTC. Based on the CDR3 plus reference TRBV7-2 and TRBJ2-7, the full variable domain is GAGVSQSPSNKVTEKGKDVELRCDPISGHTALYWYRQSLGQGLEFLIYFQGNSAPDKSGLPSDRFSAERTGGSVSTLTIQRTQQEDSAVYLCASSLGAGGAYEQYFGPGTRLTVT.

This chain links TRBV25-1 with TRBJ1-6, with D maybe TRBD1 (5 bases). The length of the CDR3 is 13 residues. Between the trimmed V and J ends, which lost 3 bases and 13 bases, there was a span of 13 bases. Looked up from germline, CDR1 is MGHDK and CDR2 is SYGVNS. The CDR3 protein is CASSESGGLPLHF. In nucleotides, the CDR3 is TGTGCCAGCAGTGAGTCTGGGGGACTCCCCCTCCACTTT.

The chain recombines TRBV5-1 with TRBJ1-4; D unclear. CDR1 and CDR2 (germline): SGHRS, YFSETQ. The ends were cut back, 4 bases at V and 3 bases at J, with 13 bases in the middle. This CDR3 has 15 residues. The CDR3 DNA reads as TGCGCCAGCAGCCCGTCCTCCACGGCTAATGAAAAACTGTTTTTT. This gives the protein CASSPSSTANEKLFF.

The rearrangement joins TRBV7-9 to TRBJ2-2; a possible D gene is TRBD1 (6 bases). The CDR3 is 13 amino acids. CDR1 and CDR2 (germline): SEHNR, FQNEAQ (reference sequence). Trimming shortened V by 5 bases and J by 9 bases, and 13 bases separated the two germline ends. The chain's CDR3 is CASSPGQSRELFF. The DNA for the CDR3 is TGTGCCAGCAGCCCAGGACAGTCCCGGGAGCTGTTTTTT. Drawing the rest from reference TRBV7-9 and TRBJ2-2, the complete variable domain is DTGVSQNPRHKITKRGQNVTFRCDPISEHNRLYWYRQTLGQGPEFLTYFQNEAQLEKSRLLSDRFSAERPKGSFSTLEIQRTEQGDSAMYLCASSPGQSRELFFGEGSRLTVL.